This T cell receptor (beta chain) was retrieved from a study of human T cells and chemical hapten exposure. Whole-study findings and limits: Patch test score showed a positive correlation with PT1 expanded TCR counts.

Unique molecular identifiers were attached to individual cDNA molecules during library preparation. TCRdb processed the RACE reads anew with MiXCR; each CDR3 protein has one entry. The profile covers roughly 180,000 distinct CDR3 sequences, with about 14% appearing a single time and 1.7% taken by the ten largest. Worth noting for this clonotype: The antigen is not known.

Time point given: patch test 1, 2 weeks after DPC sensitization. Treatment here: therapeutic diphenylcyclopropenone sensitization with weekly scalp DPC. Alopecia patients deemed DPC-suitable, aged 18 to 70, excluding pregnancy. The ends were cut back, 2 bases at V and 5 bases at J, with 13 bases in the middle. Per the germline V gene, CDR1 is GTSNPN and CDR2 is SVGIG (reference sequence). The CDR3 is 15 amino acids. The chain employs TRBV30 and TRBJ1-6, with no clear D. The sequencing here drew on whole blood, taken in connection with sensitization to the hapten diphenylcyclopropenone (DPC). This TCR derives from a woman in her 30s with alopecia areata. Some clones in this sample may be carry-over from other donors' samples. The CDR3 spells CAWSPLLRDNSPLHF. The CDR3 DNA is TGTGCCTGGAGTCCTCTGTTAAGGGATAATTCACCCCTCCACTTT.